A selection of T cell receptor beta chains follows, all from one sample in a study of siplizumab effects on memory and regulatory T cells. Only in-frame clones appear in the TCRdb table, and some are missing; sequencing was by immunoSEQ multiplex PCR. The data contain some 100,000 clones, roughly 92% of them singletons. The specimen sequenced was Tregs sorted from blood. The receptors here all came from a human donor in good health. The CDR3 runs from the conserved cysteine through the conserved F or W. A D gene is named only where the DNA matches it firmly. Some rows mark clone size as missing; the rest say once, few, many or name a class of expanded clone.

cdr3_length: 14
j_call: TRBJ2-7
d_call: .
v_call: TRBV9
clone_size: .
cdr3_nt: TGTGCCAGCAGTAAAGGGGCAGGAACCTACGAGCAGTACTTC
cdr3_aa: CASSKGAGTYEQYF

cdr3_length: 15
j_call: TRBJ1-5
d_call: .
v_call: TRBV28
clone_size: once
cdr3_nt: TGTGCCAGCAGTTTAATCTCTACTGGGAGACAGCCCCAGCATTTT
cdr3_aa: CASSLISTGRQPQHF

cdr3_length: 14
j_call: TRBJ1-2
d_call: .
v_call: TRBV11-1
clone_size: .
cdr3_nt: TGTGCCAGCAGCAATACCGGGACATTCCCTGGCTACACCTTC
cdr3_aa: CASSNTGTFPGYTF

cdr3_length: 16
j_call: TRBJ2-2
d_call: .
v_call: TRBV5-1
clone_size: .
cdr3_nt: TGCGCCAGCAGCTTGTCTTCCGGGGTCAACACCGGGGAGCTGTTTTTT
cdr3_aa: CASSLSSGVNTGELFF

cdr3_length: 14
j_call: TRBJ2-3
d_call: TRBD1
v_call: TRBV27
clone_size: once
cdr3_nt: TGTGCCAGCAGTTTATTGTTCATGGGACAGGAAAGGTATTTT
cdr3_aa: CASSLLFMGQERYF

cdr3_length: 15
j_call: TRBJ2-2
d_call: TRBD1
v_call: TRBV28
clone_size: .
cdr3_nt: TGTGCCAGCAGAAAAGGGACAGGGGTTTCCGGGGAGCTGTTTTTT
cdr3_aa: CASRKGTGVSGELFF

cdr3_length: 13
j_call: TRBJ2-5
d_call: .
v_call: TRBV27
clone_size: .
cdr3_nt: TGTGCCAGCAGAGTACTAGGGGTAGAGACCCAGTACTTC
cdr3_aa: CASRVLGVETQYF

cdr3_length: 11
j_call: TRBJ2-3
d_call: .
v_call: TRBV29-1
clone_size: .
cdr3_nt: TGCAGCGTTGCCGAGACAGATACGCAGTATTTT
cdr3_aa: CSVAETDTQYF

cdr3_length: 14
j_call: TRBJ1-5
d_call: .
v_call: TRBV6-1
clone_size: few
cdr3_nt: TGTGCCAGCAGGGGGCCTCGGGGCAATCAGCCCCAGCATTTT
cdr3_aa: CASRGPRGNQPQHF

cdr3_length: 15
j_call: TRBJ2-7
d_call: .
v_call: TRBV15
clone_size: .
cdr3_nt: TGTGCCACCAGCAGGGAGACTAGTCTCGCCTACGAGCAGTACTTC
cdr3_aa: CATSRETSLAYEQYF

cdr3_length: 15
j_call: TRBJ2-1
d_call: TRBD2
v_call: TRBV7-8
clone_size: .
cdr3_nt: TGTGCCAGCAGCCCGGGGACTACCCCCTACAATGAGCAGTTCTTC
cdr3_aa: CASSPGTTPYNEQFF

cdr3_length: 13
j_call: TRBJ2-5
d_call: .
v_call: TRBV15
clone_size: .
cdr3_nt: TGTGCCACCAGCAGAGATCGTGGAGAAACCCAGTACTTC
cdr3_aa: CATSRDRGETQYF

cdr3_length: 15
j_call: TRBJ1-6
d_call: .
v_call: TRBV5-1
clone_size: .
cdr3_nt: TGCGCCAGCAGCTTCGGGGGAAGGGATAATTCACCCCTCCACTTT
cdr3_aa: CASSFGGRDNSPLHF

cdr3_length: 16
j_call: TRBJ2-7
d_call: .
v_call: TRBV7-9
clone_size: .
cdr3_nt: TGTGCCAGCAGCTTACTTCTGCTAGCCGTGTCCTACGAGCAGTACTTC
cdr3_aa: CASSLLLLAVSYEQYF

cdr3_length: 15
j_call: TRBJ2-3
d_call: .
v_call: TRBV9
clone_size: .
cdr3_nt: TGTGCCAGCAGCGTCGGTAGCGGAGGGGTGGATACGCAGTATTTT
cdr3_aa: CASSVGSGGVDTQYF

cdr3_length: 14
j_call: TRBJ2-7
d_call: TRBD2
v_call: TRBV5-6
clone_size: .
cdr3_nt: TGTGCCAGCAGCTTCCGGGGGGACGCCTACGAGCAGTACTTC
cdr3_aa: CASSFRGDAYEQYF

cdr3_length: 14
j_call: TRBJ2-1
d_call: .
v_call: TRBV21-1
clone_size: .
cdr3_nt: TGTGCCAGCGTCAGGATAACAGCTTCCAATGAGCAGTTCTTC
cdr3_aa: CASVRITASNEQFF

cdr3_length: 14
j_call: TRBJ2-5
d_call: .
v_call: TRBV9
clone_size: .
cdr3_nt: TGTGCCAGCAGCCCCAGCGGAGCCCAAGAGACCCAGTACTTC
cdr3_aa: CASSPSGAQETQYF

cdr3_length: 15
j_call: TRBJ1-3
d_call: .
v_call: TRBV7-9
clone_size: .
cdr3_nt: TGTGCCAGCAGCTTGGGCGTTGGATTAGAAAACACCATATATTTT
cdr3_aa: CASSLGVGLENTIYF

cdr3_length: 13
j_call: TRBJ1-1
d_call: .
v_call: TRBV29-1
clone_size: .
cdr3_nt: TGCAGCGTTGAACTGGGGAGGGTAACTGAAGCTTTCTTT
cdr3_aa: CSVELGRVTEAFF

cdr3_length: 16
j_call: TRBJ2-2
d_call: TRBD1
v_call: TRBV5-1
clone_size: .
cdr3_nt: TGCGCCAGCAGCGGGACAGGTTCTAGTGCAGCCGGGGAGCTGTTTTTT
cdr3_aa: CASSGTGSSAAGELFF

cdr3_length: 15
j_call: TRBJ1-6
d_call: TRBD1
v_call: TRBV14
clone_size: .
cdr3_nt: TGTGCCAGCAGCTTGGGACAGGGGATTAATTCACCCCTCCACTTT
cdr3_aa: CASSLGQGINSPLHF

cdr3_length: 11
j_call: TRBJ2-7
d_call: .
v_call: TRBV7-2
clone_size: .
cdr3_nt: TGTGCCAGCAGCGCTGGACAAGGAAGGAACTTC
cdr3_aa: CASSAGQGRNF

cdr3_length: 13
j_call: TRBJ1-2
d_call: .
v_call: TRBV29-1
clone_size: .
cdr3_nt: TGCAGCGTTGAAGAAGTAGCTAAAAGGGGCTACACCTTC
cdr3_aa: CSVEEVAKRGYTF

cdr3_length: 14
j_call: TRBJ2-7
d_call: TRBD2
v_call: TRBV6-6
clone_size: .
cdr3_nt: TGTGCCAGCAGAAATAGCGGGATCGCCTACGAGCAGTACTTC
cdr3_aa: CASRNSGIAYEQYF

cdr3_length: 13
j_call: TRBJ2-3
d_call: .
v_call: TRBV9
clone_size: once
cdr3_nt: TGTGCCAGCAGCCAGGGAGTAGCAGATACGCAGTATTTT
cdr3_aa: CASSQGVADTQYF

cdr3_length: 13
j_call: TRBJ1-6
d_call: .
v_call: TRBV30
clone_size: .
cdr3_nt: TGTGCCTGGAATACAAGAGATGATTCACCCCTCCACTTT
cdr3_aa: CAWNTRDDSPLHF

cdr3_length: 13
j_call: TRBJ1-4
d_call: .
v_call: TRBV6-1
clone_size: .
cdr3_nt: TGTGCCAGCAGTCCTTCTAGACTGGAAAAACTGTTTTTT
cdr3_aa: CASSPSRLEKLFF

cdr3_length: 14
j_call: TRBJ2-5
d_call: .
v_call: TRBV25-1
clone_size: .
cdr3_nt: TGTGCCAGCAGTGAATCAAGGGTTGGCGAGACCCAGTACTTC
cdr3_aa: CASSESRVGETQYF

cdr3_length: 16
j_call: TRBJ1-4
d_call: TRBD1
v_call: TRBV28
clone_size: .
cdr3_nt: TGTGCCAGCAGCCTACCGAAACAGGGGGGGGGTGAAAAACTGTTTTTT
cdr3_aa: CASSLPKQGGGEKLFF